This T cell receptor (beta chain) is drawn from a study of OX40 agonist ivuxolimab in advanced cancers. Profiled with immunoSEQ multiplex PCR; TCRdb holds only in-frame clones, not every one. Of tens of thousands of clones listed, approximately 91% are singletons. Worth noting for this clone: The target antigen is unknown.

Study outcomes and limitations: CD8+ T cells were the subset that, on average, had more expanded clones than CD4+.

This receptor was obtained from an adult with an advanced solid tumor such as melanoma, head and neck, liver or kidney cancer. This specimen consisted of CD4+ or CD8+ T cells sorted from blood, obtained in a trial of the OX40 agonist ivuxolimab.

The CDR3 reads CASSPLAGVRETQYF. The CDR3 nucleotides are TGTGCCAGCAGCCCCCTAGCGGGAGTTCGAGAGACCCAGTACTTC. The rearrangement uses TRBV9 and TRBJ2-5; the match to TRBD2 covers 10 bases. This CDR3 is 15 amino acids long. V shed 4 bases and J 4 bases; nucleotides not matched to a gene: 7. Per germline, CDR1 SGDLS and CDR2 YYNGEE.